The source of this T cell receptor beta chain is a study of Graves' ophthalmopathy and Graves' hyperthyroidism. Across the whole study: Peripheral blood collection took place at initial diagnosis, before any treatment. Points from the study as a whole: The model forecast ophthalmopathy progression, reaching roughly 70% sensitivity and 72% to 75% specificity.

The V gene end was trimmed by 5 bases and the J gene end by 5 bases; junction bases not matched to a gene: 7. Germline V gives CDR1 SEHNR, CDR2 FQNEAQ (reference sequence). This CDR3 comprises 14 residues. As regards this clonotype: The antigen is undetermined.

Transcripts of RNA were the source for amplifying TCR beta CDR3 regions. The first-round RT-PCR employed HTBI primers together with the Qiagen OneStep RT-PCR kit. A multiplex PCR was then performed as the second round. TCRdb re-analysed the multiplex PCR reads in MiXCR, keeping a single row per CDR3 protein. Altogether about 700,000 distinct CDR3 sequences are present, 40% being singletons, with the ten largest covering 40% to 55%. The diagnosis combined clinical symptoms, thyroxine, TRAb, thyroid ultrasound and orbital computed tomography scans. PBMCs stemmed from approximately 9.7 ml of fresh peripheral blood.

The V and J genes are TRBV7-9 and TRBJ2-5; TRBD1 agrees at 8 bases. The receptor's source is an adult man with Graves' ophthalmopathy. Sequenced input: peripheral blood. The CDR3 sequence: CASSPPGGAETQYF. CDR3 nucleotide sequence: TGTGCCAGCAGCCCACCAGGGGGCGCGGAGACCCAGTACTTC.